This is a list of T cell receptor beta chains from one sample in a study of T-cell memory formation after mild COVID-19. TCRdb re-derived calls from the 5' RACE reads in MiXCR, one entry per CDR3 protein. The sample yields roughly 140,000 distinct CDR3 sequences, 11% to 15% seen once. The sample comprised PBMCs or a T cell subset sorted from them (not recorded which). These TCRs come from an adult woman who had mild COVID-19 (a few samples of this study predate the infection). Cell type and time point are not known. Each CDR3 is given with its conserved first and last residue. A D gene is named only where the DNA matches it firmly. The size entry is marked missing in some rows and otherwise reads once, few, many or a size class.

v_gene	d_gene	j_gene	abundance	CDR3nt	CDR3aa
TRBV7-8	.	TRBJ2-1	few	TGTGCCAGCAGCTTAGCGGAGACAATCTACAATGAGCAGTTCTTC	CASSLAETIYNEQFF
TRBV5-6	.	TRBJ2-2	few	TGTGCCAGCAGCTATATCGCCGGGGAGCTGTTTTTT	CASSYIAGELFF
TRBV20-1	.	TRBJ1-5	.	TGCAGTGATAGCGGCCGACTCGACATGGGCAATCAGCCCCAGCATTTT	CSDSGRLDMGNQPQHF
TRBV6-5	.	TRBJ1-1	.	TGTGCCAGCAGTTACCCCCCGTCGGGGAACACTGTGGAAGCTTTCTTT	CASSYPPSGNTVEAFF
TRBV7-6	TRBD1	TRBJ2-7	.	TGTGCCAGCAGCTTAAAGGGACAGTACTACGAGCAGTACTTC	CASSLKGQYYEQYF
TRBV20-1	TRBD2	TRBJ2-4	.	TGCAGTGCTTTAGCGGGAGGGGCAAACATTCAGTACTTC	CSALAGGANIQYF
TRBV12-3/TRBV12-4	.	TRBJ2-1	few	TGTGCCAGCAGTTTCGGGGGCGGACACTCCTACAATGAGCAGTTCTTC	CASSFGGGHSYNEQFF
TRBV20-1	.	TRBJ2-7	few	TGCAGTGCTTTTTTCACCGGCGGGATTCACGAATACGAGCAGTACTTC	CSAFFTGGIHEYEQYF
TRBV11-3	TRBD2	TRBJ2-7	medium-sized	TGTGCCAGCAGCCACGGCCTAGCGGGAGGGCCAGGCTACGAGCAGTACTTC	CASSHGLAGGPGYEQYF
TRBV20-1	TRBD2	TRBJ2-1	few	TGCAGTGCTAGAGAAGCGGGGGGACCAGAGCAGTTCTTC	CSAREAGGPEQFF
TRBV5-1	.	TRBJ2-1	.	TGCGCCAGCAGCTTAGGGGGCGGGAGCTCCTACAATGAGCAGTTCTTC	CASSLGGGSSYNEQFF
TRBV29-1	.	TRBJ2-4	many	TGCAGTGTCTTGGGTGGCTCGATTCAGTACTTC	CSVLGGSIQYF
TRBV3-1	.	TRBJ2-2	few	TGTGCCAGCAGCCAAGATAATTACGGACTTCTAACCGGGGAGCTGTTTTTT	CASSQDNYGLLTGELFF
TRBV29-1	TRBD2	TRBJ2-2	many	TGCAGCGTACCGACTAGCGGGAACACCGGGGAGCTGTTTTTT	CSVPTSGNTGELFF
TRBV24-1	.	TRBJ1-5	few	TGTGCCACCAGTGATGACAGCTATCAGCCCCAGCATTTT	CATSDDSYQPQHF
TRBV6-1	.	TRBJ1-1	.	TGTGCCAGCAGTGCACGATTACAGGGCTGGAACACTGAAGCTTTCTTT	CASSARLQGWNTEAFF
TRBV29-1	TRBD2	TRBJ2-7	few	TGCAGCGTCACGGGAAACCCTCTCGCGGGGGTTTACGAGCAGTACTTC	CSVTGNPLAGVYEQYF
TRBV5-1	TRBD2	TRBJ2-5	few	TGCGCCAGCAGCTCCGAGGGAGGGTACCAAGAGACCCAGTACTTC	CASSSEGGYQETQYF
TRBV5-6	.	TRBJ2-2	.	TGTGCCAGTAACCTTGTGGGACATCAGAACACCGGGGAGCTGTTTTTT	CASNLVGHQNTGELFF
TRBV7-9	.	TRBJ2-1	few	TGTGCCAGCAGCTTTCCGGGACCAATCAATGAGCAGTTCTTC	CASSFPGPINEQFF
TRBV6-5	TRBD2	TRBJ2-1	.	TGTGCCAGCAGTTACTTTCCGGGACTAGCGGGAAATGAGCAGTTCTTC	CASSYFPGLAGNEQFF
TRBV5-6	.	TRBJ1-5	.	TGTGCCAGCAGCTCCCTCAGGGGCCCTAACAATCAGCCCCAGCATTTT	CASSSLRGPNNQPQHF
TRBV7-9	.	TRBJ2-5	few	TGTGCCAGCAGCCCGGACCGGGGAGAGACCCAGTACTTC	CASSPDRGETQYF
TRBV30	TRBD2	TRBJ2-7	many	TGTGCCTGGAGCCGAAACAGACTCACTAGCGGGGGTTTCTCCTACGAGCAGTACTTC	CAWSRNRLTSGGFSYEQYF
TRBV5-1	TRBD1	TRBJ2-1	few	TGCGCCAGCAGCAGAGGGACAGCTTACAATGAGCAGTTCTTC	CASSRGTAYNEQFF
TRBV5-6	TRBD1	TRBJ1-4	few	TGTGCCAGCAGCCTAGGACAGGGGGCGAGTAGTGAAAAACTGTTTTTT	CASSLGQGASSEKLFF
TRBV7-8	TRBD2	TRBJ2-1	few	TGTGCCAGCAGCCCGGGGGGGGACCCGTTACGCTTC	CASSPGGDPLRF
TRBV9	TRBD1	TRBJ2-5	few	TGTGCCAGCAGCCCACCGGACAGGGAAGAGACCCAGTACTTC	CASSPPDREETQYF
TRBV29-1	TRBD2	TRBJ2-7	few	TGCAGCGTTGAAGATACTAGCGGGGGGAGCTCCTACGAGCAGTACTTC	CSVEDTSGGSSYEQYF
TRBV4-1	.	TRBJ2-6	few	TGCGCCAGCAGCCAAGTGACAGGACCGAGGGCTGGGGCCAACGTCCTGACTTTC	CASSQVTGPRAGANVLTF
TRBV4-3	TRBD2	TRBJ2-7	.	TGCGCCAGCAGCCAGGATGGCCCTAGCGGCCTAATCTACGAGCAGTACTTC	CASSQDGPSGLIYEQYF
TRBV29-1	.	TRBJ2-3	many	TGCAGCGTTGAGGAGGATACGCAGTATTTT	CSVEEDTQYF
TRBV6-5	TRBD2	TRBJ2-3	.	TGTGCCAGCACTAGCGGTAGCACAGATACGCAGTATTTT	CASTSGSTDTQYF
TRBV30	.	TRBJ2-7	.	TGTGCCTGGAGGTGGACAGACTATTACGAGCAGTACTTC	CAWRWTDYYEQYF
TRBV27	.	TRBJ2-7	.	TGTGCCAGCCGACTAGGGGAGTACGAGCAGTACTTC	CASRLGEYEQYF
TRBV4-1	TRBD1	TRBJ1-5	.	TGCGCCAGCAGCCAAAGTCCCGGGACAGGGTTCCAGCCCCAGCATTTT	CASSQSPGTGFQPQHF
TRBV2	TRBD2	TRBJ2-1	.	TGTGCCGGAGACTCGGGGGGCTACAATGAGCAGTTCTTC	CAGDSGGYNEQFF
TRBV4-1	.	TRBJ2-7	.	TGCGCCAGCAGCCGGGGCGAGTGGGACGAGCAGTACTTC	CASSRGEWDEQYF
TRBV4-1	.	TRBJ1-5	few	TGCGCCAGCAGCCAAGATGGGCGGACCTATCAGCCCCAGCATTTT	CASSQDGRTYQPQHF
TRBV4-1	.	TRBJ1-1	.	TGCGCCAGCAGCCAAGATCAGGGAGGGCCTGAAGCTTTCTTT	CASSQDQGGPEAFF
TRBV6-5	.	TRBJ2-6	.	TGTGCCAGCAGTTACGTGGCAGCCGAATTCTCTGGGGCCAACGTCCTGACTTTC	CASSYVAAEFSGANVLTF
TRBV9	TRBD1	TRBJ1-4	.	TGTGCCAGCAGCGCGGCGGGACAGCCTAATGAAAAACTGTTTTTT	CASSAAGQPNEKLFF